These T cell receptor beta chains were read from a single sample in a study of post-analysis software for immune sequencing data. TCRdb re-derived calls from the PCR reads in MiXCR, one entry per CDR3 protein. Counted here are some 260,000 distinct CDR3 sequences, roughly a third occurring once; the ten biggest clones make up under 5.5%. Sequencing was done on a sample of blood. The receptors shown here come from a girl aged 5 to 17 with multiple sclerosis. Each CDR3 is given without its conserved first and last residue. Fields, in order: V gene, J gene, D gene, CDR3 protein. D genes are given only for firm matches.

>TRBV18|TRBJ1-1|-
ASSQRQNTEAF
>TRBV15|TRBJ2-1|TRBD2
ATSGMAGGPNEQF
>TRBV12-3/TRBV12-4|TRBJ1-5|-
ASSKREAQPQH
>TRBV20-1|TRBJ2-1|-
SAITSRHYNEQF
>TRBV7-8|TRBJ2-2|-
ASSSPPGELF
>TRBV20-1|TRBJ2-1|TRBD2
SARGAPREGLAF
>TRBV6-6|TRBJ1-1|-
ASSYGTWAWNTEAF
>TRBV28|TRBJ1-2|-
ASSPSWQGGYT
>TRBV7-9|TRBJ2-7|-
ASSLDTVSYEQY
>TRBV6-6|TRBJ2-7|-
ASSWRGYEQY
>TRBV25-1|TRBJ1-5|-
ASSASSPSRGNQPQH
>TRBV25-1|TRBJ1-3|-
ASTAGGNTIY
>TRBV15|TRBJ1-3|TRBD1
ATSYDRIRGNTIY
>TRBV20-1|TRBJ2-5|-
SARRTGGGETQY
>TRBV20-1|TRBJ2-4|-
SAKLGGITKNIQY
>TRBV7-9|TRBJ1-2|-
ASGLVSRAANYGYT
>TRBV4-3|TRBJ2-3|-
ASSLERTFLSSTDTQY
>TRBV7-9|TRBJ1-1|TRBD1
ASSWGTGTYEAF
>TRBV12-3/TRBV12-4|TRBJ2-3|TRBD2
ASSTILAGSTDMQY
>TRBV20-1|TRBJ2-1|-
SARDSRGHNEQF
>TRBV20-1|TRBJ2-3|-
SAEIQGSDTQY
>TRBV12-3/TRBV12-4|TRBJ1-2|TRBD1
ASSLTGGHYGYT
>TRBV14|TRBJ2-7|-
ASSQLRGYEQY
>TRBV4-1|TRBJ2-5|-
ASSQEFTSGAQY
>TRBV9|TRBJ1-1|-
ASSVEGNTEAF
>TRBV10-1|TRBJ2-3|TRBD2
ASSESAGGVDTQY
>TRBV13|TRBJ1-6|-
ASSLPQYNSPLH
>TRBV20-1|TRBJ2-7|TRBD2
SAKLAGRSYEQY
>TRBV5-6|TRBJ2-5|TRBD1
ACRNGQGQETQY
>TRBV28|TRBJ1-4|-
ASKTPGALREKLF
>TRBV6-1|-|TRBD1
ACQATGTGGDEQY
>TRBV29-1|TRBJ1-2|-
SVEQGKYGYT
>TRBV2|TRBJ2-1|-
ASRQGGYNEQF
>TRBV18|TRBJ2-5|-
ASSPPRPASETQY
>TRBV4-1|TRBJ2-7|-
ASSQEPAVQDEQY
>TRBV20-1|TRBJ2-5|TRBD2
AGLAGISGETQY